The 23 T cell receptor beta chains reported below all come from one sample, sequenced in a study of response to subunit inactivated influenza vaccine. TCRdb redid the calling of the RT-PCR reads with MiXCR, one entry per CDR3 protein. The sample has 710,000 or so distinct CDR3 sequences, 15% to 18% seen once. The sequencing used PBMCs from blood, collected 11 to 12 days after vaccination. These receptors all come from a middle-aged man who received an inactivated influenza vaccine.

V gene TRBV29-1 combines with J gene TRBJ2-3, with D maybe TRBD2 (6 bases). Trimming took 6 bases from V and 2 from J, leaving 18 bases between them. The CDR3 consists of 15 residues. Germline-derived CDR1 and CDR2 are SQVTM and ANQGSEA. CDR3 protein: CSVKGTLDPTDTQYF. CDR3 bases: TGCAGCGTCAAGGGGACTCTAGACCCCACAGATACGCAGTATTTT.

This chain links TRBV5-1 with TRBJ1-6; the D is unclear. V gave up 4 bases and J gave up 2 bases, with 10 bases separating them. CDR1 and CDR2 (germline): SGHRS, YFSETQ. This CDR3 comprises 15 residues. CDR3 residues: CASSEDGTYNSPLHF. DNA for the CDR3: TGCGCCAGCAGCGAGGATGGCACCTATAATTCACCCCTCCACTTT.

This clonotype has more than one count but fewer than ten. The CDR3 nucleotides are TGCGCCAGCAGCCAAGATAAGCTAGCCTCCTACGAGCAGTACTTC. Amino acid sequence: CASSQDKLASYEQYF. The V and J genes are TRBV4-3 and TRBJ2-7, with a possible D match to TRBD2 (5 bases). From germline, CDR1 is LGHNA and CDR2 YSLEER. The CDR3 is 15 amino acids. V was cut by 0 bases and J by 0 bases, with 9 bases left in between.

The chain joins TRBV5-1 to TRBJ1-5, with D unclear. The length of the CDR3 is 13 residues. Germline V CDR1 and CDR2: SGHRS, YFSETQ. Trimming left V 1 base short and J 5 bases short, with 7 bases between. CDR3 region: CASSLFQDQPQHF. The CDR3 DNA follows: TGCGCCAGCAGCTTGTTCCAGGATCAGCCCCAGCATTTT.

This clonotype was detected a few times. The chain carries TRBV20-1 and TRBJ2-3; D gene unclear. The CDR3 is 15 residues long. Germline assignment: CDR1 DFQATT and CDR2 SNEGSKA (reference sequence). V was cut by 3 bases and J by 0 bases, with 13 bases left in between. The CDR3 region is CSASKSALSTDTQYF. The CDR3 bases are TGCAGTGCTAGCAAAAGCGCTCTTAGCACAGATACGCAGTATTTT.

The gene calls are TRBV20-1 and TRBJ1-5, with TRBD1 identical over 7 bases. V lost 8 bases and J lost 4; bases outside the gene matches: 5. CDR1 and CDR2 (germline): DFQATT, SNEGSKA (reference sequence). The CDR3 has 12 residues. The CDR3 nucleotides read TGCAGTAGGGGACAGACGAATCAGCCCCAGCATTTT. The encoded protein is CSRGQTNQPQHF.

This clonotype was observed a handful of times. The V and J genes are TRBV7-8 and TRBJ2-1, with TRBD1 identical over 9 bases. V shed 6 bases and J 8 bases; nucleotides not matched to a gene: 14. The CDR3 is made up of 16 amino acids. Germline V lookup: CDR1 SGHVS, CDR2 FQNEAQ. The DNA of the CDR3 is TGTGCCAGCAGTTCATCGCGGGGACAGGGATCTCATGAGCAGTTCTTC. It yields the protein CASSSSRGQGSHEQFF.

The CDR3 region is CASRFAGTGSYEQYF. For the CDR3, the DNA is TGTGCCAGCAGGTTCGCCGGGACAGGGTCCTACGAGCAGTACTTC. V and J are TRBV28 and TRBJ2-7, with 9 bases matching TRBD1. Germline-derived CDR1 and CDR2 are MDHEN and SYDVKM. CDR3 size: 15 residues. V lost 6 bases and J lost 1; bases outside the gene matches: 7.

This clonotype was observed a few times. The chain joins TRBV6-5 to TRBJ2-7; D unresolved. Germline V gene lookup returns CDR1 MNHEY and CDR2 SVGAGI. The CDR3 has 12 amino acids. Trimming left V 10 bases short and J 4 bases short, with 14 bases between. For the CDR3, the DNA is TGTGCCACCACGGCGCCTCCTTACGAGCAGTACTTC. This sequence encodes CATTAPPYEQYF.

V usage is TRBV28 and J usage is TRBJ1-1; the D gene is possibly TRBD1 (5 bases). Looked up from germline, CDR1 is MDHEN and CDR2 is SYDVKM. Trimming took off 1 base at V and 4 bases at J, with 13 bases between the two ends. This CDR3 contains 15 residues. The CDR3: CASSLSRGGRTEAFF. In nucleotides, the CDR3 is TGTGCCAGCAGTTTATCCCGGGGGGGTCGCACTGAAGCTTTCTTT.

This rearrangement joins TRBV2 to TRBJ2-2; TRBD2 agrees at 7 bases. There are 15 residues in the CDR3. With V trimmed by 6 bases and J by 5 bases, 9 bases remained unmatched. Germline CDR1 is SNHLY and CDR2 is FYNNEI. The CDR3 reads CASRWRASGTGELFF. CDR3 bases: TGTGCCAGCAGATGGAGAGCTAGCGGAACCGGGGAGCTGTTTTTT.

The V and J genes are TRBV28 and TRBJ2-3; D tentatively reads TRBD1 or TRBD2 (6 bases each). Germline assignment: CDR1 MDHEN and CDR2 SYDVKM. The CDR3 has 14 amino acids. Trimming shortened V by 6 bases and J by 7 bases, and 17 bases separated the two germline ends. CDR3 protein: CASSSPGGGNTQYF. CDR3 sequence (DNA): TGTGCCAGCAGCTCCCCCGGGGGCGGCAATACGCAGTATTTT.

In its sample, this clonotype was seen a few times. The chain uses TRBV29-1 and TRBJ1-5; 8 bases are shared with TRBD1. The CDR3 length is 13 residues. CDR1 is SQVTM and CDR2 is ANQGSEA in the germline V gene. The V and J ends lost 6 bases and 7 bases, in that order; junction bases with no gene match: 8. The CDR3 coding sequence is TGCAGCGTACAGGACAGGGTGTACCAGCCCCAGCATTTT. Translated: CSVQDRVYQPQHF.

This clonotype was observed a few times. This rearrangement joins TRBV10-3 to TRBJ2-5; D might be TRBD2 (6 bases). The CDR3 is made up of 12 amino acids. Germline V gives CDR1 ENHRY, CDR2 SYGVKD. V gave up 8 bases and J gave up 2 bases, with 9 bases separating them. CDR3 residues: CAIGGTQETQYF. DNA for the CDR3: TGTGCCATCGGGGGGACGCAAGAGACCCAGTACTTC.

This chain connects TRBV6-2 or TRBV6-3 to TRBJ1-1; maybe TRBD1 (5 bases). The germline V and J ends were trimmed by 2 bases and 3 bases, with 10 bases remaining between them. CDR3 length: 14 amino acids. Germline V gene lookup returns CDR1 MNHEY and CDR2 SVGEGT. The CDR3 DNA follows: TGTGCCAGCAGTTACACAGGAACGTACACTGAAGCTTTCTTT. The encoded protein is CASSYTGTYTEAFF.

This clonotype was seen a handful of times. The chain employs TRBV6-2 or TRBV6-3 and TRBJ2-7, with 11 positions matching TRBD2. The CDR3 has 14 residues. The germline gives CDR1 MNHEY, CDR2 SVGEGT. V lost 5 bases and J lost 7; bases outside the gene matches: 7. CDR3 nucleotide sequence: TGTGCCAGCAGTAAACTAGCGGGAGTTCTTGAGCAGTACTTC. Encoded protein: CASSKLAGVLEQYF.

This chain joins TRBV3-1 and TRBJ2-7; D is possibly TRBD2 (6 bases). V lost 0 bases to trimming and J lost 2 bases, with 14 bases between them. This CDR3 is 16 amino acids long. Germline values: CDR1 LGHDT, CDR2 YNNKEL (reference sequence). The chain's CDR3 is CASSQDTGVKTYEQYF. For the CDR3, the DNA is TGTGCCAGCAGCCAAGATACGGGGGTGAAGACCTACGAGCAGTACTTC.

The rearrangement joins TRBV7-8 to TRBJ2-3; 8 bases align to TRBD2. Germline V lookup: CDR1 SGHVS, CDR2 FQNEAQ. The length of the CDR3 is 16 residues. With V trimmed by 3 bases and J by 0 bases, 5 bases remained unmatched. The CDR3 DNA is TGTGCCAGCAGCTTCGAAGGCGGGGGGAGCACAGATACGCAGTATTTT. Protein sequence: CASSFEGGGSTDTQYF.

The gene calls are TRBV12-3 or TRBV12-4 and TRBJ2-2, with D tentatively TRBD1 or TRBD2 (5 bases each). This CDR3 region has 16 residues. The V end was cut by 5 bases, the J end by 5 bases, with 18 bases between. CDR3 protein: CASSALARGGTGELFF. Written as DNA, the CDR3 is TGTGCCAGCAGTGCCTTAGCCCGGGGCGGGACCGGGGAGCTGTTTTTT.

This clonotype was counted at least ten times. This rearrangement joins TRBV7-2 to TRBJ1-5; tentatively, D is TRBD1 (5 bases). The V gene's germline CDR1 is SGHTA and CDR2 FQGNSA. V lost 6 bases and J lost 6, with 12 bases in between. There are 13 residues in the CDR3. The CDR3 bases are TGTGCCAGCAGTTCGGACATACTTCAGCCCCAGCATTTT. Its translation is CASSSDILQPQHF.

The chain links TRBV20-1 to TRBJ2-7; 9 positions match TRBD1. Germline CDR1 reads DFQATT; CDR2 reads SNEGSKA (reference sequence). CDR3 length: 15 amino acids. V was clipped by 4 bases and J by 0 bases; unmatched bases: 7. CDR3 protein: CSATTGTGISYEQYF. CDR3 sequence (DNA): TGCAGTGCTACTACCGGGACAGGGATCTCCTACGAGCAGTACTTC.

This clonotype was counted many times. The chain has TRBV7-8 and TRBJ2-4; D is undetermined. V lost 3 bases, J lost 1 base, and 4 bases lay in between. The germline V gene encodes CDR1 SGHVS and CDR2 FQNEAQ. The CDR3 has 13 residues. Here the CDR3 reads CASSFGAKNIQYF. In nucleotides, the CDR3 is TGTGCCAGCAGCTTTGGGGCCAAAAACATTCAGTACTTC.

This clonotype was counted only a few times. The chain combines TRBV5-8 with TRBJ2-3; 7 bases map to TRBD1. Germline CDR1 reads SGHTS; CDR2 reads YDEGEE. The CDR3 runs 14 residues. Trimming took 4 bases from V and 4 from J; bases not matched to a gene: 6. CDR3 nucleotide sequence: TGTGCCAGCAGCCCCCACAGGGGTTCAGATACGCAGTATTTT. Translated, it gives CASSPHRGSDTQYF.